This TCR beta chain was sequenced during a study of blood T cell repertoires in COVID-19. Measured with immunoSEQ multiplex PCR; TCRdb has only the in-frame clones, and not every one. The data contain around 120,000 clones, more than 60% of them singletons. Germline-derived CDR1 and CDR2 are SGHRS and YFSETQ. The ends lost 0 bases at V and 7 bases at J; junction bases unmatched: 5. CDR3 length: 14 amino acids. The sample consisted of peripheral blood. The sequence derives from a man aged 65 to 85 with active or convalescent COVID-19. V gene TRBV5-1 combines with J gene TRBJ2-3; 7 nucleotides line up with TRBD1. The CDR3 region is CASSLGTGANTQYF. The CDR3, as DNA: TGCGCCAGCAGCTTGGGAACAGGGGCAAATACGCAGTATTTT.